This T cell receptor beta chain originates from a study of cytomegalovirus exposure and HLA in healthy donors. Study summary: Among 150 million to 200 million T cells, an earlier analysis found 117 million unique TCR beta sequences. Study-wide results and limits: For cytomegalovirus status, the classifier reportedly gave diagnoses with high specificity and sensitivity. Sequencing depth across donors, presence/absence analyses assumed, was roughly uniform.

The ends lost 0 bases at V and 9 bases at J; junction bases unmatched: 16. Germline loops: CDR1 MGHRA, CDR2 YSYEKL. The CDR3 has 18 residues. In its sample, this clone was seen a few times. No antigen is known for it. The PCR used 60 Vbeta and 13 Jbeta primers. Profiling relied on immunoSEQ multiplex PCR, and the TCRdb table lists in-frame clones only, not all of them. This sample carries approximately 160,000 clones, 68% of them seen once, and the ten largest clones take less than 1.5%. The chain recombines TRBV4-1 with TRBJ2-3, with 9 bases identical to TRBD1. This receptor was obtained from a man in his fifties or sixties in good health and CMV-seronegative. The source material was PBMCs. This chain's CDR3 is CASSQDREGTGRSRTQYF. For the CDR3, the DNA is TGCGCCAGCAGCCAAGATAGGGAGGGGACAGGGAGGTCGAGGACGCAGTATTTT.